This T cell receptor (beta chain) is drawn from a study of blood T cells in healthy people across ages (dated by TCRdb to about 2015). Regarding the study in general: In model experiments, roughly one uniquely barcoded TCR beta cDNA molecule per two T cells was captured by template switching. To track age-related changes in TCR beta repertoire diversity, the study relied on deep sequencing normalized with unique cDNA molecular identifiers. Donors were grouped into four age groups: young (average approximately 16 years), middle-aged (about 40), aged (roughly 67) and long-lived (over 80). Two additional independent replicas of 1 million unique cDNA reads from the same blood draw were analyzed for two donors (one aged 18 to 30 and one aged 80 or older). What the research found in general, with its limitations: As age increased, observed TCR beta diversity per million T cells dropped in a roughly linear way, and a significant reduction was already evident by age 40. Total diversity estimates from one million sequenced T cells were considered lower bounds and underestimates. There was a strong correlation between observed TCR beta diversity and the percentage of naive T cells measured by flow cytometry. The CMV infection status of donors was not known, potentially confounding age-related changes in expanded clonotypes. Because profiling used bulk unsorted PBMCs, naive and antigen-experienced compartments could not be compared conclusively. Compared with the aged group, the long-lived group had more naive CD4+ T cells, fewer expanded clones and increased TCR diversity, a pattern suggesting age selection.

Donors were roughly 40 systemically healthy Caucasian individuals from Russia aged 6 to 90 years. Each donor gave 8.5 to 10 milliliters of peripheral blood, collected into EDTA-treated Vacutainer tubes. Ficoll-Paque density-gradient centrifugation was used to isolate PBMCs, with at least 6 million obtained per sample. Trizol reagent was used to extract total RNA from the PBMCs, yielding at least 6 micrograms per sample. For every donor, flow cytometry on a PBMC aliquot measured the percentage of naive CD45RAhigh/CD27high T cells. A remark on this clonotype: The antigen it recognizes is unknown. One base away there is no much larger clone; base qualities are not given.

Libraries were prepared through 5' RACE. Instrument used: Illumina HiSeq 2500. A second PCR of roughly 6 to 12 cycles was performed with a sample-barcoded 5' primer and a J-beta primer mix. A unique molecular identifier was introduced onto each TCR beta cDNA molecule by a template-switch 5' adaptor carrying 12 random nucleotides. Each sample yielded at least 3 million CDR3-containing paired-end reads. All of the RNA was converted into first-strand cDNA using the Mint cDNA synthesis kit, with a TRBC-specific oligonucleotide serving as the primer. Following uracil-DNA glycosylase treatment, all cDNA underwent a first 18-cycle PCR with the universal primers M1SS and BC2_uni_R. Regarding the original processing steps: For normalization, 1 million high-quality reads, each with a distinct molecular identifier, were randomly selected from each sample. Reads sharing molecular identifiers were discarded rather than binned into consensus sequences. MiTCR, run with a Q25 quality threshold and the strictest error-elimination algorithm, handled CDR3 identification, clonotype clustering and error correction. A nonparametric unseen species model with Euler transformation was used to estimate lower-bound total TCR beta diversity. TCRdb's own reprocessing of the public reads used fastp at Q25 and MiXCR and kept productive beta chains. Each entry merges the rows of one CDR3 protein and shows their most common DNA and genes. The V and J calls here are based on TCRdb, not the publication. The sample has over 500,000 distinct CDR3 sequences on record, roughly a quarter of them singletons. Jointly, the top ten make up about 3.9% of the sample.

Its CDR3 holds 11 amino acids, cysteine through phenylalanine. Of all the DNA, just the CDR3 is kept, 33 bases in frame from base 1. V gives up 6 bases and J gives up 7 bases, and the segment between their germline ends measures 9 bases. CDR1 and CDR2, per the germline V gene, are SGHTA and FQGNSA. This sample was shared with a second study, whose subject was T cells of mothers and their children. Drawing on the second study: Nine systemically healthy Caucasian individuals, comprising three mothers and their six children, were included as donors. cDNA synthesis consumed the entire amount of extracted RNA, loaded at around 1.5 ug RNA in each 15 ul reaction. Sample barcodes and 2-4 random nucleotides were added via the M1S primer in the second PCR. Over 9 million TCR beta CDR3 reads came from each mother, compared with roughly 2.8 million reads from each child. Thymic selection similarly shapes TCR recombination output in related and unrelated pairs, with minor effect from inherited differences. Normalized repertoire overlap was always found to be slightly, but never significantly, higher in related mother-child pairs than in unrelated mother-child pairs. No persistent microchimeric T cell clones were found, with a detection sensitivity of 85 to 100 clones per million clonotypes. Deep NGS was used in the study to compare the TCR beta repertoires of mothers and children and to look for features that separate related mother-child pairs from unrelated individuals. The mean age was around 40 +/- 4 years for the mothers and 11 +/- 4 years for the children. After adapters were ligated using NEBNext reagents, the libraries underwent 100+100 nt paired-end sequencing on an Illumina HiSeq 2000. To prevent cross-contamination, the mother and child libraries were prepared one month apart and sequenced in separate runs. Between roughly 500,000 and 2,300,000 distinct TCR beta clonotypes were identified per donor. Naive TCR beta clonotypes were estimated from low-frequency clonotypes matched to each donor's FACS-determined naive share, without sorting.

The clonotype was recovered from a boy younger than 10 in good health. Sequencing was done on a sample of blood. The chain couples TRBV7-2 to TRBJ1-2, with the identity of the D gene unclear. The CDR3: CASRTGRGYTF. The DNA sequence is TGTGCCAGCAGGACTGGTCGTGGCTACACCTTC.